A single sample gave rise to the 5 T cell receptor beta chains below, sequenced in a study of Ad26.COV2.S vaccination and SARS-CoV-2 variants. The treatment was: some 20 received Ad26.COV2.S at low or high dose, single or two shots; 5 received placebo; per-sample allocation not given. Collection of the samples took place on day 63 after the first injection of vaccine or placebo. Assay: immunoSEQ multiplex PCR; the TCRdb copy retains only in-frame clones and omits some. The sample includes almost 400,000 clones, 89% of them seen just once. The sequenced sample was peripheral blood, obtained in a trial of Ad26.COV2.S vaccine versus placebo. The receptors stem from a person between 18 and 59 years old who received the Ad26.COV2.S COVID-19 vaccine or a placebo.

For the CDR3, the DNA is TGTGCCAGTAGTCCTCAAGGCGGGTTATGGACCTACGAGCAGTACTTC. This codes for CASSPQGGLWTYEQYF. J is TRBJ2-7 and V is TRBV19; TRBD2 is a possible D gene (5 bases). CDR1 LNHDA and CDR2 SQIVND come from the germline V gene (reference sequence). The V end lost 5 bases, the J end lost 2 bases, and 19 bases lay between the germline ends. This CDR3 region has 16 residues.

This sequence joins TRBV30 and TRBJ1-5; D unresolved. Trimming removed 0 bases from V and 0 bases from J, with 18 bases in between. CDR3 size: 18 residues. Germline V CDR1 and CDR2: GTSNPN, SVGIG (reference sequence). CDR3 loop: CAWSVSFSSIYSNQPQHF. CDR3 DNA: TGTGCCTGGAGTGTATCGTTTAGCAGCATCTATAGCAATCAGCCCCAGCATTTT.

This clone was counted once. This chain joins TRBV29-1 and TRBJ2-1; D possibly uses TRBD1 or TRBD2 (5 bases each). Trimming cost V 3 bases and J 4 bases, with 16 bases left between them. This CDR3 region has 15 residues. Germline V gene data show CDR1 as SQVTM and CDR2 as ANQGSEA. CDR3 residues: CSVDEGYSVYNEQFF. CDR3 DNA sequence: TGCAGCGTTGATGAGGGGTATAGTGTATACAATGAGCAGTTCTTC.

The chain combines TRBV9 with TRBJ2-3, with a tentative D call TRBD2 (5 bases). CDR3 length: 14 residues. Trimming removed 2 bases from V and 2 bases from J, with 9 bases in between. Germline V gene lookup returns CDR1 SGDLS and CDR2 YYNGEE. The CDR3 DNA sequence: TGTGCCAGCAGCGTGGGCGGGTTCACAGATACGCAGTATTTT. It codes for CASSVGGFTDTQYF.

The V call is TRBV19, the J call TRBJ1-3; a weak D match, TRBD1 (5 bases). CDR1 and CDR2 (germline): LNHDA, SQIVND (reference sequence). V was trimmed by 8 bases and J by 3 bases, leaving 17 bases between them. There are 15 residues in the CDR3. The DNA for the CDR3 is TGTGCCAGTCGTACAACAGGCCTTAATGGAAACACCATATATTTT. Its translation: CASRTTGLNGNTIYF.